This is a list of T cell receptor beta chains from one sample in a study of T cells in tuberculosis. Only in-frame clones appear in the TCRdb table, and some are missing; sequencing was by immunoSEQ multiplex PCR. Of about 34,000 clones listed, approximately 93% were seen once; the top ten hold roughly 11%. The sequences come from PBMCs, collected at tuberculosis diagnosis. The receptors were sampled from an adult with tuberculosis. Both conserved end residues are part of each CDR3. The D gene is left open where the match is weak. The size entry is marked missing in some rows and otherwise reads once, few, many or a size class.

D: .; J: TRBJ1-1; V: TRBV15; size: .; CDR3: CATQGRMNTEAFF; DNA: TGTGCCACCCAGGGGCGAATGAACACTGAAGCTTTCTTT
D: .; J: TRBJ2-1; V: TRBV7-3; size: once; CDR3: CASSLGPGVDEQFF; DNA: TGTGCCAGCAGCTTAGGTCCAGGGGTGGATGAGCAGTTCTTC
D: .; J: TRBJ1-1; V: TRBV18; size: .; CDR3: CASSPAGGSTEAFF; DNA: TGTGCCAGCTCACCAGCGGGTGGGAGCACTGAAGCTTTCTTT
D: .; J: TRBJ2-7; V: TRBV4-1; size: .; CDR3: CASSQVLQGYEQYF; DNA: TGCGCCAGCAGCCAAGTACTGCAGGGCTACGAGCAGTACTTC
D: .; J: TRBJ2-1; V: TRBV29-1; size: .; CDR3: CSVEGGDWGYNEQFF; DNA: TGCAGCGTTGAAGGTGGGGACTGGGGCTACAATGAGCAGTTCTTC
D: .; J: TRBJ2-7; V: TRBV21-1; size: .; CDR3: CASSQGWRLSYEQYF; DNA: TGTGCCAGCAGCCAAGGATGGCGACTGAGCTACGAGCAGTACTTC
D: .; J: TRBJ1-5; V: TRBV19; size: .; CDR3: CASRSRESVNQPQHF; DNA: TGTGCCAGTAGAAGTAGGGAGTCTGTTAATCAGCCCCAGCATTTT
D: .; J: TRBJ2-7; V: TRBV10-3; size: .; CDR3: CAISESPRAQSEQYF; DNA: TGTGCCATCAGTGAGTCACCCAGGGCACAGAGCGAGCAGTACTTC
D: TRBD1; J: TRBJ2-6; V: TRBV28; size: few; CDR3: CASSPSILQGANLAGANVLTF; DNA: TGTGCCAGCAGTCCTTCCATTCTACAGGGGGCGAACCTGGCTGGGGCCAACGTCCTGACTTTC
D: TRBD1; J: TRBJ2-2; V: TRBV11-2; size: few; CDR3: CASSLGQGVYTGELFF; DNA: TGTGCCAGCAGCTTAGGGCAGGGGGTATACACCGGGGAGCTGTTTTTT
D: TRBD2; J: TRBJ2-7; V: TRBV11-1; size: .; CDR3: CASSSGTSGSSYEQYF; DNA: TGTGCCAGCAGCTCCGGGACTAGCGGGAGCTCCTACGAGCAGTACTTC
D: TRBD1; J: TRBJ1-4; V: TRBV5-6; size: .; CDR3: CASSLRGQGSEKLFF; DNA: TGTGCCAGCAGCTTGAGGGGACAGGGTAGCGAAAAACTGTTTTTT
D: TRBD2; J: TRBJ2-2; V: TRBV6-5; size: .; CDR3: CASSYRGLAGTGELFF; DNA: TGTGCCAGCAGTTACCGGGGACTAGCGGGCACCGGGGAGCTGTTTTTT
D: TRBD2; J: TRBJ2-5; V: TRBV5-4; size: .; CDR3: CASSSGLEETQYF; DNA: TGTGCCAGCAGCTCCGGACTAGAAGAGACCCAGTACTTC
D: .; J: TRBJ2-7; V: TRBV11-3; size: .; CDR3: CASSFGGRGQLYEQYF; DNA: TGTGCCAGCAGCTTCGGAGGCAGGGGCCAACTCTACGAGCAGTACTTC